This T cell receptor (beta chain) was recorded in a study of cytomegalovirus exposure and HLA in healthy donors. This CDR3 is built from 15 residues. Germline lookup yields CDR1 MNHEY and CDR2 SMNVEV (reference sequence). Trimming pared 4 bases from V and 3 bases from J, leaving 12 bases between. Researchers ran the PCR with 60 Vbeta and 13 Jbeta primers. Sequencing was performed with immunoSEQ multiplex PCR; in TCRdb, only in-frame clones are kept and a portion is missing. The repertoire includes some 200,000 clones, about 80% of them detected once, and about 0.63% sits in the top ten. The genes are TRBV27 and TRBJ2-2; TRBD1 is a possible D gene (6 bases). The sequenced sample consisted of PBMCs. This sequence was found in a boy younger than 18 in good health and CMV-seronegative. CDR3 nucleotides: TGTGCCAGCAGTTCAACGGGACATCACACCGGGGAGCTGTTTTTT. Its translation: CASSSTGHHTGELFF.